These 7 T cell receptor beta chains share one sample of origin, sequenced in a study of OX40 agonist ivuxolimab in advanced cancers. Assay used: immunoSEQ multiplex PCR; TCRdb lists only in-frame clones, some missing. Seen here are some 84,000 clones, 89% observed once, and the top ten hold 0.15% to 0.2%. The sample in question was CD4+ or CD8+ T cells sorted from blood, obtained in a trial of the OX40 agonist ivuxolimab. The source of these receptors is an adult with an advanced solid tumor such as melanoma, head and neck, liver or kidney cancer.

The rearrangement joins TRBV7-3 to TRBJ2-3; 8 bases line up with TRBD2. The germline V gene encodes CDR1 SGHTA and CDR2 FQGTGA. The CDR3 extends over 14 amino acids. The V gene end was trimmed by 5 bases and the J gene end by 4 bases; junction bases not matched to a gene: 5. CDR3 amino acids: CASSLSGSADTQYF. Written as DNA, the CDR3 is TGTGCCAGCAGCCTAAGCGGGAGCGCAGATACGCAGTATTTT.

The genes are TRBV5-5 and TRBJ2-5; 8 nucleotides align to TRBD1. Germline loops: CDR1 SGHKS, CDR2 YYEKEE (reference sequence). The CDR3 loop spans 15 amino acids. The V and J ends lost 4 bases and 3 bases, in that order; junction bases with no gene match: 8. The chain's CDR3 is CASSATGTGKETQYF. CDR3 nucleotide sequence: TGTGCCAGCAGCGCAACCGGGACAGGAAAAGAGACCCAGTACTTC.

The chain is built from TRBV5-6 and TRBJ1-2; perhaps TRBD1 as D (6 bases). CDR1 and CDR2 (germline): SGHDT, YYEEEE. The V and J ends lost 4 bases and 4 bases respectively, with 17 bases between them. The CDR3 is made up of 15 amino acids. The CDR3 DNA sequence: TGTGCCAGCAGCAAACAGGGAGGGCTTGCCTATGGCTACACCTTC. Translation gives CASSKQGGLAYGYTF.

This chain uses TRBV5-1 with TRBJ1-1; a possible D gene is TRBD1 (6 bases). CDR1 is SGHRS, CDR2 YFSETQ, per germline. CDR3 length: 14 residues. V gave up 3 bases and J gave up 1 base, with 10 bases separating them. The CDR3 coding sequence is TGCGCCAGCAGCTCGCAAGGGGGGAACACTGAAGCTTTCTTT. It encodes CASSSQGGNTEAFF.

V gene TRBV11-2 combines with J gene TRBJ2-7; D is uncertain. The CDR3 extends over 11 amino acids. In germline, CDR1 is SGHAT, CDR2 FQNNGV. The V gene lost 5 bases and the J gene lost 3 bases, with 5 bases spanning the gap. CDR3 loop: CASSLNYEQYF. The DNA for the CDR3 is TGTGCCAGCAGCCTAAACTACGAGCAGTACTTC.

V and J are TRBV5-1 and TRBJ1-1; perhaps TRBD1 as D (5 bases). Germline V gene lookup returns CDR1 SGHRS and CDR2 YFSETQ. The ends were cut back, 3 bases at V and 2 bases at J, with 8 bases in the middle. CDR3 length: 13 residues. The CDR3 sequence: CASSSQENTEAFF. CDR3 bases: TGCGCCAGCAGCTCACAGGAAAACACTGAAGCTTTCTTT.

As DNA, the CDR3 is TGTGCCAGCAGGGGGGAAGAGACCCAGTACTTC. Encoded protein: CASRGEETQYF. The chain recombines TRBV7-9 with TRBJ2-5; D tentatively fits TRBD1 or TRBD2 (5 bases each). Germline assignment: CDR1 SEHNR and CDR2 FQNEAQ (reference sequence). The CDR3 consists of 11 residues. Trimming pared 6 bases from V and 3 bases from J, leaving 5 bases between. The full variable domain, with the rest looked up from reference TRBV7-9 and TRBJ2-5, is DTGVSQNPRHKITKRGQNVTFRCDPISEHNRLYWYRQTLGQGPEFLTYFQNEAQLEKSRLLSDRFSAERPKGSFSTLEIQRTEQGDSAMYLCASRGEETQYFGPGTRLLVL.